This TCR beta chain was sequenced in a study of blood T cell repertoires in COVID-19. Study in general: Sources were T cells, B-cell-depleted T cells, or PBMCs; the material itself was cDNA or gDNA.

The method was immunoSEQ multiplex PCR; TCRdb's version includes in-frame clones alone and lacks a portion of them. The sample has more than 85,000 clones, 81% seen once; the top ten hold less than 45%. V was pared by 0 bases and J by 3 bases, with 3 bases of the junction left unmatched. The germline CDR1 and CDR2 sequences are SGHTA and FQGNSA. The CDR3 covers 17 residues. The sequenced material came from peripheral blood. The source is a man of 80 years or more with acute or convalescent COVID-19. The chain combines TRBV7-2 with TRBJ2-1, with 12 nucleotides matching TRBD2. The CDR3 sequence: CASSLALTSGSYNEQFF. For the CDR3, the DNA is TGTGCCAGCAGCTTAGCCTTGACTAGCGGGAGCTACAATGAGCAGTTCTTC.